This T cell receptor (beta chain) was sequenced during a study of blood T cell repertoires in COVID-19. Enrollees, roughly 18 to 89 years old, lived in 24 US areas. Resolution of symptoms, clearance, or two negative PCRs was present in recovered Cohort 3 donors. In the original analysis: Amplified reference gene primers provided the basis for estimating nucleated cell counts. The method was immunoSEQ multiplex PCR; TCRdb's version includes in-frame clones alone and lacks a portion of them. V and J calls and clone size are given by that table; D and trimming were obtained from the DNA. The sample shows 110,000 to 150,000 clones, just under 85% of them seen only once. V gave up 5 bases and J gave up 4 bases; unmatched junction bases: 4. The CDR3 consists of 15 residues. Germline CDR1 WSHSY, CDR2 SAAADI.

Sequencing was carried out using PBMCs or T cells enriched from blood (not recorded which). This clonotype was obtained from a man aged 45-65 years who had recovered from COVID-19. V gene TRBV10-2 combines with J gene TRBJ2-1; the match to TRBD2 covers 11 bases. CDR3 protein: CASSLAGGNYNEQFF. The DNA of the CDR3 is TGCGCCAGCAGTCTAGCGGGGGGAAATTACAATGAGCAGTTCTTC.